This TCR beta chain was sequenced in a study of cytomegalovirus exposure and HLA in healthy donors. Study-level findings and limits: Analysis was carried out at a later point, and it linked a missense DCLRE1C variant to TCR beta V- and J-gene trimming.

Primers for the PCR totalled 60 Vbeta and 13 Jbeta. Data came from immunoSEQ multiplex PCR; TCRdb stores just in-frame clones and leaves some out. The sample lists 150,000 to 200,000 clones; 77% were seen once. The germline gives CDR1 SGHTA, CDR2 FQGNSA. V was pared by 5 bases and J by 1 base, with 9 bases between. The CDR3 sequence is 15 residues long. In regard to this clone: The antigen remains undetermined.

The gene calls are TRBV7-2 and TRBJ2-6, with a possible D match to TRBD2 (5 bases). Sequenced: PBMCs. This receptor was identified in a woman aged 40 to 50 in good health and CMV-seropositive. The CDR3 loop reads CASSPGGSGANVLTF. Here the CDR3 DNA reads TGTGCCAGCAGCCCAGGCGGGTCTGGGGCCAACGTCCTGACTTTC.